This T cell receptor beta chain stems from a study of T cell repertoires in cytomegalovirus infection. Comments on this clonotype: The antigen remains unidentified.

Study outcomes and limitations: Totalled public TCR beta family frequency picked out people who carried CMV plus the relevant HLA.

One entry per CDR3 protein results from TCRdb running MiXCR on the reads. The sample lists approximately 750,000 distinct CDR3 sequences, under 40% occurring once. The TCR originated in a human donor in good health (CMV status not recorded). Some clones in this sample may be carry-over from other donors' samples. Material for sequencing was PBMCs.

CDR3 region: CASSDEWNSDTQYF. CDR3 DNA: TGTGCCAGCAGCGATGAGTGGAATTCAGATACGCAGTATTTT. The chain employs TRBV9 and TRBJ2-3; D not certain. CDR3 length: 14 residues. Trimming took 3 bases from V and 4 from J, leaving 12 bases between them. Germline V CDR1 and CDR2: SGDLS, YYNGEE.